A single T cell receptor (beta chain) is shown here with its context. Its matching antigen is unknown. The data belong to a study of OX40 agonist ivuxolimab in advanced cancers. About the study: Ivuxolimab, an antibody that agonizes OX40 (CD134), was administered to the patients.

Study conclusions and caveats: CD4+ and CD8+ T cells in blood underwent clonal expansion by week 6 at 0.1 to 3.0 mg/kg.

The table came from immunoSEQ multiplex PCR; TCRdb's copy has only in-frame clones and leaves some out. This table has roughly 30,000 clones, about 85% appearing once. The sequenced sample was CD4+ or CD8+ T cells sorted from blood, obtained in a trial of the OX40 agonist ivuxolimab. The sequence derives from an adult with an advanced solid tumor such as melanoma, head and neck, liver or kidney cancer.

CDR3 amino acids: CASSQDNYGYTF. CDR3 in DNA: TGTGCCAGCAGCCAAGACAACTATGGCTACACCTTC. V gene TRBV14 combines with J gene TRBJ1-2, with D uncertain. The germline CDR1 and CDR2 sequences are SGHDN and FVKESK. The CDR3 is 12 residues long. Trimming left V 0 bases short and J 2 bases short, with 1 base between.